These T cell receptor beta chains were read from a single sample in a study of T cell clones after liver transplantation. For these receptors, no antigen is known. Sequencing used immunoSEQ multiplex PCR; TCRdb keeps in-frame clones, though not all of them. In the table there are roughly 5,100 clones, approximately 29% of which are singletons. Sequencing was done on a sample of CD4+ T cells from cultured PBMCs. The source of these receptors is a human patient who received a liver transplant. Some T cells may have originated in the graft donor. Each CDR3 is given with its conserved first and last residue. The order of the fields is CDR3 DNA, CDR3 protein, V gene, D gene, clone size, J gene, CDR3 length. The D gene is left open where the match is weak. Some rows have no size entry. The others give once, few or many, or a class for an expanded clone.

TGTGCCAGCAGATTAGGGACGGACTCCTACGAGCAGTACTTC | CASRLGTDSYEQYF | TRBV6-6 | - | - | TRBJ2-7 | 14
TGTGCCAGCAGCACGGCCCATTATGGCTACACCTTC | CASSTAHYGYTF | TRBV28 | - | - | TRBJ1-2 | 12
TGTGCCAGCAGTTCACCCCGGGACAGGGGGCTTGCGGGGGATGGCTACACCTTC | CASSSPRDRGLAGDGYTF | TRBV28 | TRBD1 | few | TRBJ1-2 | 18
TGTGCCAGCTCACCACCTAGGCAGGTTGAGAGAAACTATGGCTACACCTTC | CASSPPRQVERNYGYTF | TRBV18 | - | - | TRBJ1-2 | 17
TGTGCCAGCAGCCAAGACTGGGACTACAATGAGCAGTTCTTC | CASSQDWDYNEQFF | TRBV14 | - | - | TRBJ2-1 | 14
TGTGCCAGCAGACTACAGGGAAGGAGCACAGATACGCAGTATTTT | CASRLQGRSTDTQYF | TRBV6-6 | - | few | TRBJ2-3 | 15
TGTGCCAGCAGTTTAAGCAGAAGGTATGGCTACACCTTC | CASSLSRRYGYTF | TRBV28 | - | - | TRBJ1-2 | 13
TGCGCCAGCAGCTTGGACCGATACTATGGCTACACCTTC | CASSLDRYYGYTF | TRBV5-1 | - | - | TRBJ1-2 | 13
TGTGCCAGCACTCTAGACAGCAACTATGGCTACACCTTC | CASTLDSNYGYTF | TRBV6-6 | - | once | TRBJ1-2 | 13
TGTGCCAGCAGCGCCCGGGACAGGGGACTTTTACGCAATGAGCAGTTCTTC | CASSARDRGLLRNEQFF | TRBV7-3 | TRBD1 | - | TRBJ2-1 | 17
TGCGCCAGCAGCAGGGCCCCTGAGGGTGGCTACACCTTC | CASSRAPEGGYTF | TRBV10-2 | - | few | TRBJ1-2 | 13
TGTGCCAGCAGCCAAGGGCCGGGAGGTCGACCAGATACGCAGTATTTT | CASSQGPGGRPDTQYF | TRBV4-2 | TRBD2 | - | TRBJ2-3 | 16
TGTGCCAGCAGCTGGGGAACAGGGGCGACTGAAGCTTTCTTT | CASSWGTGATEAFF | TRBV28 | TRBD1 | - | TRBJ1-1 | 14
TGTGCTAGTGGCTGGGGACAGCAAGAGACCCAGTACTTC | CASGWGQQETQYF | TRBV12-5 | TRBD1 | - | TRBJ2-5 | 13
TGTGCCAGCAGTACCCCTGGACGACTTTTTGGAGGTGGCTACACCTTC | CASSTPGRLFGGGYTF | TRBV28 | - | - | TRBJ1-2 | 16
TGTGCCAGCAGCTTGCGGCGGGAGGGCCGCTACGAGCAGTACTTC | CASSLRREGRYEQYF | TRBV13 | TRBD2 | - | TRBJ2-7 | 15
TGTGCCAGCAGCCCCGATGGGAACTATGGCTACACCTTC | CASSPDGNYGYTF | TRBV5-4 | - | medium-sized | TRBJ1-2 | 13
TGTGCCAGCAGTAGTAGCGGGAGCCCCCCGGGGGAGCAGTACTTC | CASSSSGSPPGEQYF | TRBV2 | TRBD2 | medium-sized | TRBJ2-7 | 15
TGCAGCGTTGAAAGATCGGACAGGGATGGCTACACCTTC | CSVERSDRDGYTF | TRBV29-1 | TRBD1 | - | TRBJ1-2 | 13
TGTGCCAGCAGCCGGCAGGACGGGGAGCTGTTTTTT | CASSRQDGELFF | TRBV5-4 | - | large | TRBJ2-2 | 12
TGCGCCAGCAGAAGGGCGGACAGCTCCTACGAGCAGTACTTC | CASRRADSSYEQYF | TRBV5-1 | - | - | TRBJ2-7 | 14
TGTGCTCGCTGGAGAAGGGACAGGAGGTCTGGGGCCAACGTCCTGACTTTC | CARWRRDRRSGANVLTF | TRBV2 | TRBD1 | - | TRBJ2-6 | 17
TGTGCCAGCAGGAGATTTGATACGCAGTATTTT | CASRRFDTQYF | TRBV28 | - | few | TRBJ2-3 | 11
TGCGCCAGCAGCTTGGGGCAGGGGGATCAGCCCCAGCATTTT | CASSLGQGDQPQHF | TRBV5-1 | TRBD1 | - | TRBJ1-5 | 14
TGTGCCAGCTCACCCAACAATGCGAACACTGAAGCTTTCTTT | CASSPNNANTEAFF | TRBV18 | - | - | TRBJ1-1 | 14